The 15 T cell receptor beta chains reported below all come from one sample, sequenced in a study of blood T cell repertoires in COVID-19. Generated by immunoSEQ multiplex PCR, the TCRdb table keeps only in-frame clones and is missing some. This sample has more than 35,000 clones, with 80% to 90% found just once. Sequenced input: peripheral blood. The receptors stem from a man aged 25 to 40 with active or convalescent COVID-19.

The V and J genes are TRBV9 and TRBJ2-1; TRBD1 matches at 7 bases. Trimming cost V 2 bases and J 1 base; bases outside gene matches: 3. This CDR3 contains 15 residues. CDR1 is SGDLS, CDR2 YYNGEE, per germline. CDR3 residues: CASSVSGGSYNEQFF. The DNA of the CDR3 is TGTGCCAGCAGCGTCTCAGGGGGTTCCTACAATGAGCAGTTCTTC.

The V call is TRBV29-1, the J call TRBJ2-1; 13 bases are a match to TRBD2. The V gene end was trimmed by 3 bases and the J gene end by 6 bases; junction bases not matched to a gene: 2. The CDR3 extends over 14 amino acids. Germline values: CDR1 SQVTM, CDR2 ANQGSEA. This CDR3 is CSVDGLAGANEQFF. The CDR3 DNA reads as TGCAGCGTTGATGGACTAGCGGGAGCCAATGAGCAGTTCTTC.

The CDR3 DNA follows: TGTGCCAGCTCACCAGGGGGAGGGAGTATGAACACTGAAGCTTTCTTT. Protein: CASSPGGGSMNTEAFF. The gene calls are TRBV18 and TRBJ1-1, with D perhaps matching TRBD1 (5 bases). V was trimmed by 2 bases and J by 0 bases, leaving 13 bases between them. Germline lookup yields CDR1 KGHSH and CDR2 LQKENI. The CDR3 sequence is 16 residues long.

With respect to this clone: This sample also contains other DNA sequences that code for the same CDR3. The chain carries TRBV10-3 and TRBJ1-2; D is uncertain. V dropped 2 bases and J dropped 1 base, with 5 bases sitting between them. There are 13 residues in the CDR3. Germline lookup yields CDR1 ENHRY and CDR2 SYGVKD. The CDR3 DNA is TGTGCCATCAGTGAGACTGTTAACTATGGCTACACCTTC. Protein: CAISETVNYGYTF.

This chain uses TRBV6-5 with TRBJ1-5; the D gene is possibly TRBD1 (5 bases). Germline CDR1 MNHEY, CDR2 SVGAGI. Trimming took off 0 bases at V and 0 bases at J, with 9 bases between the two ends. There are 16 residues in the CDR3. The CDR3 region has the DNA TGTGCCAGCAGTTACTCGGGGCCCAATAGCAATCAGCCCCAGCATTTT. Protein: CASSYSGPNSNQPQHF.

The gene calls are TRBV5-8 and TRBJ2-2; TRBD2 is a possible D gene (5 bases). Trimming cost V 5 bases and J 5 bases, with 7 bases left between them. The CDR3 spans 12 residues. The V gene's germline CDR1 is SGHTS and CDR2 YDEGEE. The CDR3 loop reads CASRGVTGELFF. DNA for the CDR3: TGTGCCAGCAGGGGAGTTACCGGGGAGCTGTTTTTT.

In its sample, this clone was seen once. The chain has TRBV5-6 and TRBJ1-1, with a tentative D call TRBD1 (5 bases). Trimming shortened V by 0 bases and J by 4 bases, and 13 bases separated the two germline ends. The CDR3 consists of 15 residues. The germline V gene has CDR1 SGHDT and CDR2 YYEEEE. The CDR3 DNA is TGTGCCAGCAGCTTGGAATGGGGCGTCGCCACTGAAGCTTTCTTT. Translation gives CASSLEWGVATEAFF.

The chain couples TRBV5-6 to TRBJ1-4, with D perhaps matching TRBD1 (5 bases). Trimming shortened V by 2 bases and J by 13 bases, and 24 bases separated the two germline ends. This CDR3 contains 16 residues. Germline-derived CDR1 and CDR2 are SGHDT and YYEEEE. In DNA form, the CDR3 reads TGTGCCAGCAGCTTTGGACAAAGAACCTCAACGAATAGACTGTTTTTT. This gives the protein CASSFGQRTSTNRLFF.

A few counts support this clone. The chain joins TRBV6-5 to TRBJ1-5, with TRBD1 as a possible D gene (6 bases). V lost 6 bases to trimming and J lost 0 bases, with 12 bases between them. CDR1 is MNHEY, CDR2 SVGAGI, per germline. The CDR3 spans 15 residues. CDR3 nucleotide sequence: TGTGCCAGCAGCAACGACAGGAGTAGCAATCAGCCCCAGCATTTT. Its translation is CASSNDRSSNQPQHF.

The chain recombines TRBV10-3 with TRBJ2-5; 8 bases line up with TRBD1. With V trimmed by 5 bases and J by 5 bases, 4 bases remained unmatched. The CDR3 extends over 13 amino acids. From germline, CDR1 is ENHRY and CDR2 SYGVKD. The CDR3 here is CAISRDRGETQYF. CDR3 in DNA: TGTGCCATCAGTAGAGACAGGGGTGAGACCCAGTACTTC.

This clone was seen a single time. This chain joins TRBV18 and TRBJ1-4; unclear D gene. The CDR3 runs to 15 residues. CDR1 and CDR2 from the germline V gene are KGHSH and LQKENI. The V gene lost 4 bases and the J gene lost 4 bases, with 13 bases spanning the gap. CDR3: CASSLRQNLNEKLFF. As DNA, the CDR3 is TGTGCCAGCTCACTGAGACAAAATCTTAATGAAAAACTGTTTTTT.

The gene calls are TRBV7-3 and TRBJ2-3, with 12 bases aligning to TRBD2. V shed 5 bases and J 5 bases; nucleotides not matched to a gene: 8. The CDR3 has 16 amino acids. Germline V CDR1 and CDR2: SGHTA, FQGTGA. The CDR3 nucleotides read TGTGCCAGCAGCACACAACCGGGACTAGCGGGAGATACGCAGTATTTT. This gives the protein CASSTQPGLAGDTQYF.

The V and J genes are TRBV3-1 (or the pseudogene TRBV3-2) and TRBJ2-2, with 9 bases aligning to TRBD1. After removal of 0 bases from V and 7 bases from J, the junction contained 6 bases not matched to a gene. Looked up from germline, CDR1 is LGHDT and CDR2 is YNNKEL (reference sequence). The CDR3 spans 16 residues. CDR3 nucleotides: TGTGCCAGCAGCCAAGATCGGGGACAGGGACACGGGGAGCTGTTTTTT. Its protein is CASSQDRGQGHGELFF.

The gene calls are TRBV15 and TRBJ1-1, with D tentatively TRBD1 (5 bases). The CDR3 contains 13 residues. Germline-derived CDR1 and CDR2 are LNHNV and YYDKDF (reference sequence). V was clipped by 0 bases and J by 3 bases, with 5 bases between them. The CDR3 loop reads CATSREGDTEAFF. The CDR3 nucleotides are TGTGCCACCAGCAGAGAAGGGGACACTGAAGCTTTCTTT. Based on the CDR3 plus reference TRBV15 and TRBJ1-1, the full variable domain is DAMVIQNPRYQVTQFGKPVTLSCSQTLNHNVMYWYQQKSSQAPKLLFHYYDKDFNNEADTPDNFQSRRPNTSFCFLDIRSPGLGDTAMYLCATSREGDTEAFFGQGTRLTVV.

By share of the sample, this clone is large (0.1 to 1%). At the DNA level, this CDR3 is encoded by other sequences in the same sample as well. The gene calls are TRBV12-3 or TRBV12-4 and TRBJ2-1, with D possibly being TRBD1 (6 bases). The CDR3 is 13 residues long. V lost 1 base and J 7 bases, leaving 8 bases between the germline ends. The chain's CDR3 is CASSLVGGNEQFF. DNA of the CDR3: TGTGCCAGCAGTTTAGTAGGGGGTAATGAGCAGTTCTTC.